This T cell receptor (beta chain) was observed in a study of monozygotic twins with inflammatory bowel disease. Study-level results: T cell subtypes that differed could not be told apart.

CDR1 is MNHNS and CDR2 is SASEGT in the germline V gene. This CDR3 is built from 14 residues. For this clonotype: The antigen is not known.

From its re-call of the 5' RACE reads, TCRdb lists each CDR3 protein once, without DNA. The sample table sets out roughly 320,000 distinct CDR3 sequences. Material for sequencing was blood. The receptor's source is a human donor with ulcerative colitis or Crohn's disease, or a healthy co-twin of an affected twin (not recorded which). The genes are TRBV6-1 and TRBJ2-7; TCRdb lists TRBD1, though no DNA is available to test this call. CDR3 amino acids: CASSPNLRGSEQYF.